The sequence of this T cell receptor beta chain was determined in a study of cytomegalovirus exposure and HLA in healthy donors. The V gene's germline CDR1 is SGHVS and CDR2 FQNEAQ. V shed 5 bases and J 5 bases; nucleotides not matched to a gene: 5. This CDR3 is 15 amino acids long. Primers included in the PCR were 60 Vbeta and 13 Jbeta primers. The data were produced by immunoSEQ multiplex PCR, yet TCRdb's version contains in-frame clones alone and is incomplete. The sample contains fewer than 130,000 clones, 76% of which appear only once. This TCR came from a man aged 25 to 45 in good health and CMV-seropositive. Material: PBMCs. V and J are TRBV7-8 and TRBJ1-5; the match to TRBD1 covers 11 bases. In nucleotides, the CDR3 is TGTGCCAGCAGCAAGGGACAGGGGGACGATCAGCCCCAGCATTTT. It is translated as CASSKGQGDDQPQHF. The variable domain in full, completed from reference TRBV7-8 and TRBJ1-5, reads GAGVSQSPRYKVAKRGQDVALRCDPISGHVSLFWYQQALGQGPEFLTYFQNEAQLDKSGLPSDRFFAERPEGSVSTLKIQRTQQEDSAVYLCASSKGQGDDQPQHFGDGTRLSIL.